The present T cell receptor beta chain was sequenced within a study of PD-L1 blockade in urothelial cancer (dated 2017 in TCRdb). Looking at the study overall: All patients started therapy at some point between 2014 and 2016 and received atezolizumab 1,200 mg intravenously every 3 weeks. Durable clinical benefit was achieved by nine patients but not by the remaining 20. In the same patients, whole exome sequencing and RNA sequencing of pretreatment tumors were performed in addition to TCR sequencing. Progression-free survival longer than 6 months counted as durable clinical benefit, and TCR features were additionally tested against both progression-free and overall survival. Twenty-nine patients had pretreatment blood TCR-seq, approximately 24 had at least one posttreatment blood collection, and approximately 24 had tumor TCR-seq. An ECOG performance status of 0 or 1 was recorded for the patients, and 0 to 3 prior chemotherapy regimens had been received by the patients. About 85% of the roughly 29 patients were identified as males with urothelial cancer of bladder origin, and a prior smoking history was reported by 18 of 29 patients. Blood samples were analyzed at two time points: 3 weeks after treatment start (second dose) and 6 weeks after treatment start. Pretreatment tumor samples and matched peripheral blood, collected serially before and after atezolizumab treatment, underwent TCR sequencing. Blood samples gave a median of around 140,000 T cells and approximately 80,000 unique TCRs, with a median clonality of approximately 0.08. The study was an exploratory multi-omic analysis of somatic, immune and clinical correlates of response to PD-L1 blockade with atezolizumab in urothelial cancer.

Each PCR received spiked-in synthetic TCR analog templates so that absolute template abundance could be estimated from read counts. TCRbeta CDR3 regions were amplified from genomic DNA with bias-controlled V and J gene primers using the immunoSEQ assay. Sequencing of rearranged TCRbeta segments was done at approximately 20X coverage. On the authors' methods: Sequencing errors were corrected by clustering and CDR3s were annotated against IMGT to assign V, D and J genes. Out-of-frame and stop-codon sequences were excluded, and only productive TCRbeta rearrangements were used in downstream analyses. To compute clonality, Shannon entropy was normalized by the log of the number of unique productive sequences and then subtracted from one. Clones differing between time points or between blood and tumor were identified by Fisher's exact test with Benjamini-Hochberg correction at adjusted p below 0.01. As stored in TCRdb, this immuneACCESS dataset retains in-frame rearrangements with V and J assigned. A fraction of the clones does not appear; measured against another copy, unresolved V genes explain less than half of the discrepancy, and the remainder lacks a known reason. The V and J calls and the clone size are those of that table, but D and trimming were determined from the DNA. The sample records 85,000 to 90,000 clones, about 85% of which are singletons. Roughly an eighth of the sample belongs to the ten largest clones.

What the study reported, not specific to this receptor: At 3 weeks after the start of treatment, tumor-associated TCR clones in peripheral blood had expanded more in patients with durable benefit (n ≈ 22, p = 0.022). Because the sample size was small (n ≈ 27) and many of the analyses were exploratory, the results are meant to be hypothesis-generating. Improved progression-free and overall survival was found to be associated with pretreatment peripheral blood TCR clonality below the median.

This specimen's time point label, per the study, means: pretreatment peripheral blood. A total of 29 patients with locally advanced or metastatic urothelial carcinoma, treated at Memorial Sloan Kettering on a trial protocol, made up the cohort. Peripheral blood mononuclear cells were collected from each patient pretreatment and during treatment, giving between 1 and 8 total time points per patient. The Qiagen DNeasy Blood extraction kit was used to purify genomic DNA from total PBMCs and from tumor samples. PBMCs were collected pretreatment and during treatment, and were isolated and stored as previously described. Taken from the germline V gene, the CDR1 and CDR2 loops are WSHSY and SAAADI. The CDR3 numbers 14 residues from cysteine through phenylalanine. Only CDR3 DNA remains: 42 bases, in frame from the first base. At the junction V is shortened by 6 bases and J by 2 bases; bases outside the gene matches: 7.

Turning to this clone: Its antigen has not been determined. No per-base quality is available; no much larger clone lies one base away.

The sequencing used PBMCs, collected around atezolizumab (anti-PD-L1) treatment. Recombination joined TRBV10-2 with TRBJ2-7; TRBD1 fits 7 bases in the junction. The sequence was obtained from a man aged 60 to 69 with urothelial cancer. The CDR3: CASSLQTGPYEQYF. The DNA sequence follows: TGCGCCAGCAGCCTTCAGACAGGGCCCTACGAGCAGTACTTC.